What follows describes a single TCR beta chain. Systemic immunosuppression or a history of autoimmune disease excluded patients. The sample belongs to a study of OX40 agonist ivuxolimab in advanced cancers. In the study overall: Partial responses occurred in three patients (one hepatocellular carcinoma, two cutaneous melanoma).

The protocol was immunoSEQ multiplex PCR, while the TCRdb copy is restricted to in-frame clones and leaves out a portion. This table holds some 31,000 clones, 80% found once. The germline gives CDR1 MNHNY, CDR2 SVGAGI (reference sequence). V dropped 7 bases and J dropped 2; count of bases not matched to a gene: 9. The CDR3 spans 15 residues. Sequencing was performed on CD4+ or CD8+ T cells sorted from blood, taken in a trial of the OX40 agonist ivuxolimab. This sequence joins TRBV6-6 and TRBJ1-2; 8 bases are shared with TRBD1. The receptor was derived from an adult with an advanced solid tumor such as melanoma, head and neck, liver or kidney cancer. The CDR3 DNA follows: TGTGCCAGCAAGATGAGACAGGGGCCCAACTATGGCTACACCTTC. This sequence encodes CASKMRQGPNYGYTF.